The clone carrying this T cell receptor (beta chain) has at least ten counts. Its antigen is still unknown. The data stem from a study of spatial heterogeneity in lung cancer. For the study at large: In tumor regions, TCR transcript counts tracked strongly with a T cell module score from matched bulk RNA-seq.

The sample's time point: sample taken at primary tumor resection. 72 TRACERx patients with early, untreated non-small cell lung cancer donated samples. Researchers sequenced whole RNA taken from tumor, nontumor lung or frozen PBMC without sorting. Study findings and constraints: Tumors with more nonsynonymous mutations had more expanded intratumoral alpha and beta TCRs.

MiXCR, applied by TCRdb to the 5' RACE reads, yields one record per CDR3 protein. The sample contains about 100,000 distinct CDR3 sequences, roughly 4.5% of which appear only once. The clonotype was recovered from a male donor with early-stage non-small cell lung cancer. Sequencing was performed on lung tumor tissue, taken at surgery.

The CDR3 nucleotides read TGCGCCAGCAGCTTCCCGGACAGGAGCTACGAGCAGTACTTC. Its translation: CASSFPDRSYEQYF. This chain joins TRBV5-1 and TRBJ2-7, with 7 bases lining up with TRBD1. Per germline, CDR1 SGHRS and CDR2 YFSETQ. The CDR3 sequence is 14 residues long. Trimming at V came to 2 bases and at J to 3 bases, leaving 5 bases not matched to a gene.